This T cell receptor beta chain was profiled in a study of T cell repertoires in ileal Crohn's disease. Findings of the study overall: Active smokers at surgery had more clonal expansions than non-smokers.

This clone was counted once. The antigen is unknown. Germline-derived CDR1 and CDR2 are LNHDA and SQIVND (reference sequence). The CDR3 spans 13 residues. Trimming at V came to 5 bases and at J to 6 bases, leaving 6 bases not matched to a gene. Sequenced by immunoSEQ multiplex PCR; TCRdb stores in-frame clones only, minus some. The repertoire holds 5,000 or so clones, with around 86% as singletons. The receptor was derived from an adult with Crohn's disease. Sequenced: ileal tissue. This sequence joins TRBV19 and TRBJ1-2, with 7 bases fitting TRBD1. The CDR3 region has the DNA TGTGCCAGTAGTCCCCGGGACAGAAATGGCTACACCTTC. Protein product: CASSPRDRNGYTF.